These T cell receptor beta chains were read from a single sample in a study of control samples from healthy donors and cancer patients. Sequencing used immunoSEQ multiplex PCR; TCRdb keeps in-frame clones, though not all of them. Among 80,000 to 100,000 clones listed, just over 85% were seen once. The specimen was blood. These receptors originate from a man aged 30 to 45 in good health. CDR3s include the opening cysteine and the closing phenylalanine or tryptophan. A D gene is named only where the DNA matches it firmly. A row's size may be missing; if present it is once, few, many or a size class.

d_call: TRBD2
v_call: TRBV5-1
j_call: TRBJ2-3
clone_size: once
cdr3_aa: CASSKGLAGVTDTQYF
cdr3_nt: TGCGCCAGCAGTAAAGGACTAGCGGGAGTCACAGATACGCAGTATTTT

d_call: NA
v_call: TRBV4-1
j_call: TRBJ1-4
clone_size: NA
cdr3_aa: CASSQEVGLEKLFF
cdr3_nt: TGCGCCAGCAGCCAAGAAGTTGGGCTTGAAAAACTGTTTTTT

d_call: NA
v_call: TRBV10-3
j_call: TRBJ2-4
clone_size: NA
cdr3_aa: CAISESTLAKNIQYF
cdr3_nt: TGTGCCATCAGTGAGTCCACTCTAGCCAAAAACATTCAGTACTTC

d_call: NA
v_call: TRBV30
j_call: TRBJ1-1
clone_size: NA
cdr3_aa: CACTGWDTEAFF
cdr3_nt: TGTGCCTGCACTGGCTGGGACACTGAAGCTTTCTTT

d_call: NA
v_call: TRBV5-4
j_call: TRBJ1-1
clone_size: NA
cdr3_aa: CASSLAGQNRNTEAFF
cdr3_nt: TGTGCCAGCAGCTTGGCGGGACAAAACAGGAACACTGAAGCTTTCTTT

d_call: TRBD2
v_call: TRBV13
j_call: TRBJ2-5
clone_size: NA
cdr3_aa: CASSLRMASGRETQYF
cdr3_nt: TGTGCCAGCAGCTTAAGGATGGCTAGCGGGAGGGAGACCCAGTACTTC

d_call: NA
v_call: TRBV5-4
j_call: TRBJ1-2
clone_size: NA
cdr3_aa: CASSPDVGYGYTF
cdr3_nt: TGTGCCAGCAGCCCCGATGTGGGCTATGGCTACACCTTC

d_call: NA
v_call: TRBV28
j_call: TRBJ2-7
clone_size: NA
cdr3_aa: CASSLSDSRVIEQYF
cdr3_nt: TGTGCCAGCAGTTTATCTGACTCCAGGGTGATCGAGCAGTACTTC

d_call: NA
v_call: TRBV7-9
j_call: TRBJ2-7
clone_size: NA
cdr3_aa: CASSLVSSPYEQYF
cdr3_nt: TGTGCCAGCAGCTTAGTTTCGAGCCCCTACGAGCAGTACTTC

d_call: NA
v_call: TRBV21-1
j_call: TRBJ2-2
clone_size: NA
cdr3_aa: CASSGRTGAENTGELFF
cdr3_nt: TGTGCCAGCAGCGGGCGGACAGGGGCCGAGAACACCGGGGAGCTGTTTTTT

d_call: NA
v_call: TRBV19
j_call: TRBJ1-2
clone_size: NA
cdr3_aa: CASSIGDYYGYTF
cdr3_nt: TGTGCCAGTAGTATAGGGGATTACTATGGCTACACCTTC

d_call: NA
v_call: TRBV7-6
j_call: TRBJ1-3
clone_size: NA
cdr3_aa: CASSLFVGERNTIYF
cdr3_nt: TGTGCCAGCAGCTTATTCGTGGGGGAACGAAACACCATATATTTT

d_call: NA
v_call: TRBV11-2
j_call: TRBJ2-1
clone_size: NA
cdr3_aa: CASSLLVGNEQFF
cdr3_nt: TGTGCCAGCAGCTTATTAGTAGGCAATGAGCAGTTCTTC

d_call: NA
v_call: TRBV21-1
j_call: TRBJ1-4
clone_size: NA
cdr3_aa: CASSKDRGHATNEKLFF
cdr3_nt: TGTGCCAGCAGCAAAGACAGGGGACATGCAACTAATGAAAAACTGTTTTTT

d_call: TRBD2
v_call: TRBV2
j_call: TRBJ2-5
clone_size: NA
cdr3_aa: CASSEPPGLAVEETQYF
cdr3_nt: TGTGCCAGCAGTGAACCACCGGGACTAGCGGTTGAAGAGACCCAGTACTTC

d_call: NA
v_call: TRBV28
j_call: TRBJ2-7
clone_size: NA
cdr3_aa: CASSPLSYEQYF
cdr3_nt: TGTGCCAGCAGCCCCCTTTCGTACGAGCAGTACTTC

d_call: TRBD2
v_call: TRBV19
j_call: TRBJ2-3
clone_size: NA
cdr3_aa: CASSNSAAGGYGGTQYF
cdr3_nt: TGTGCCAGTAGTAATAGTGCGGCGGGAGGGTATGGCGGTACGCAGTATTTT

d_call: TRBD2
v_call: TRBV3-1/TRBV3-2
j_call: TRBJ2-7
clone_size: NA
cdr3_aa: CASSRSGDYEQYF
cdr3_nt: TGTGCCAGCAGCCGTAGCGGGGACTACGAGCAGTACTTC

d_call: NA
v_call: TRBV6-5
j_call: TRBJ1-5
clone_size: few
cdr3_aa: CASSNVNQPQHF
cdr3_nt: TGTGCCAGCAGCAACGTGAATCAGCCCCAGCATTTT

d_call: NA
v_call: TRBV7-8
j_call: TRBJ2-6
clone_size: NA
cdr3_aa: CASSLDSGANVLTF
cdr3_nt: TGTGCCAGCAGCTTAGATTCTGGGGCCAACGTCCTGACTTTC

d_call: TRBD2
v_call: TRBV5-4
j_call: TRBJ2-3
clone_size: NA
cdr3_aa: CASSPRTGLAIDTQYF
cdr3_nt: TGTGCCAGCAGCCCCCGGACGGGACTAGCGATAGATACGCAGTATTTT

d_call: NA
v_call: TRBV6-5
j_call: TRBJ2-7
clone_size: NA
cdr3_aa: CASSYSIGQSYEQYF
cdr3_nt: TGTGCCAGCAGTTACTCGATTGGACAGTCCTACGAGCAGTACTTC

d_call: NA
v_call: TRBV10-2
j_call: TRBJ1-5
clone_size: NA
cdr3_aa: CASSESGSQGPQHF
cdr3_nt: TGCGCCAGCAGTGAGTCGGGAAGCCAAGGGCCCCAGCATTTT

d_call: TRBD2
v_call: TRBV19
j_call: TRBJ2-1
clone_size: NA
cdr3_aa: CASSSGLARYNEQFF
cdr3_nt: TGTGCCAGTAGTTCGGGACTAGCGAGGTACAATGAGCAGTTCTTC

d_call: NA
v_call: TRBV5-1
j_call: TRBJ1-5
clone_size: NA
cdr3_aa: CASRSGTHNNQPQHF
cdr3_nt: TGCGCCAGCAGGTCGGGGACCCACAATAATCAGCCCCAGCATTTT

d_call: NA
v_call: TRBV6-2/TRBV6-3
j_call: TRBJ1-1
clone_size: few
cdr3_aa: CASTPRLGTEAFF
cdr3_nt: TGTGCCAGCACCCCACGATTGGGCACTGAAGCTTTCTTT

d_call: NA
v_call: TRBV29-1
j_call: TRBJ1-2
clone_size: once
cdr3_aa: CSVGGWVEAGTRGYTF
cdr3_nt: TGCAGCGTTGGCGGCTGGGTTGAAGCGGGAACGCGTGGCTACACCTTC

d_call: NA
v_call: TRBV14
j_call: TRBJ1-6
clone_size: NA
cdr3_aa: CASSQYLGFSPLHF
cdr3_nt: TGTGCCAGCAGCCAATATTTGGGGTTTTCACCCCTCCACTTT

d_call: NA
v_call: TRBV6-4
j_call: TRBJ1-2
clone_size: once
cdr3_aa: CASSVLKQGTNYGYTF
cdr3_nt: TGTGCCAGCAGTGTCTTGAAACAGGGAACGAACTATGGCTACACCTTC

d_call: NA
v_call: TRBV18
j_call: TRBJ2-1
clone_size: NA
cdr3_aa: CASSPPLWGLNNEQFF
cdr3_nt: TGTGCCAGCTCACCACCCCTGTGGGGACTCAACAATGAGCAGTTCTTC

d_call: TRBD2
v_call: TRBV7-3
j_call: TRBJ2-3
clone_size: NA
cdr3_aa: CASSPGTSGYPSKDEQYF
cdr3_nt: TGTGCCAGCAGCCCCGGGACTAGCGGGTACCCCAGCAAAGATGAGCAGTATTTT

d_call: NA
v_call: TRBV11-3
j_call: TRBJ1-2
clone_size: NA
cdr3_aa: CASSPPGRVYGYTF
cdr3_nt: TGTGCCAGCAGCCCCCCCGGGAGGGTCTATGGCTACACCTTC

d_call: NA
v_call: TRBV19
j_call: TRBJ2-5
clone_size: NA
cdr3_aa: CASSNTTRLGKAQYF
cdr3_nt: TGTGCCAGTAGCAATACTACTAGGCTTGGGAAGGCCCAGTACTTC

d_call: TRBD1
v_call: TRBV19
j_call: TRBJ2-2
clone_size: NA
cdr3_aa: CATQQGANTGELFF
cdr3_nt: TGTGCCACCCAACAGGGGGCGAACACCGGGGAGCTGTTTTTT

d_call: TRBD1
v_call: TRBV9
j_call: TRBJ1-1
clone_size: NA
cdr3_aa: CASSDGTGRSEAFF
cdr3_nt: TGTGCCAGCAGCGACGGGACAGGGAGGAGTGAAGCTTTCTTT

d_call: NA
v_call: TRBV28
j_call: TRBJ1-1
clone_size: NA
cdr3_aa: CASSSPTGNTEAFF
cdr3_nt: TGTGCCAGCAGTTCCCCGACAGGGAACACTGAAGCTTTCTTT

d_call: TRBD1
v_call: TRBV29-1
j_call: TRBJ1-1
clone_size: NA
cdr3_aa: CSVTGRMNTEAFF
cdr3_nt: TGCAGCGTGACAGGGCGTATGAACACTGAAGCTTTCTTT

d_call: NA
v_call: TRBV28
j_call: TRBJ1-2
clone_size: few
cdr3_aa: CASSSIHRDGYTF
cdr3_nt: TGTGCCAGCAGTTCAATCCACAGGGACGGCTACACCTTC

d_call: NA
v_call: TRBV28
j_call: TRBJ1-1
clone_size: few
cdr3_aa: CASSLRYTEAFF
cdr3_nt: TGTGCCAGCAGTTTAAGGTACACTGAAGCTTTCTTT

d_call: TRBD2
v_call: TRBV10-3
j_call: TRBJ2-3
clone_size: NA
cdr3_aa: CAISEQRSGRGDTQYF
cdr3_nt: TGTGCCATCAGTGAACAAAGGAGCGGGAGGGGAGATACGCAGTATTTT

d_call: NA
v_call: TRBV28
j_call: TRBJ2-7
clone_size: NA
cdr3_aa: CASSFNGYEQYF
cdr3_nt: TGTGCCAGCTCTTTCAACGGCTACGAGCAGTACTTC

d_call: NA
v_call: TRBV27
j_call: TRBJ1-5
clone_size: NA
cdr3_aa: CASSRTGSIRPQHF
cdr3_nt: TGTGCCAGCAGCCGTACAGGGTCGATCAGACCCCAGCATTTT

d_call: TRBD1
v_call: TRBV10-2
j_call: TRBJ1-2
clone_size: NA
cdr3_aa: CASSELGQGMIGYTF
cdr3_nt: TGCGCCAGCAGTGAATTGGGACAGGGTATGATCGGCTACACCTTC

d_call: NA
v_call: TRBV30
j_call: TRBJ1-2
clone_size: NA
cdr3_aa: CAWTQGPNNYGYTF
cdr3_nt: TGTGCCTGGACGCAGGGCCCTAATAACTATGGCTACACCTTC

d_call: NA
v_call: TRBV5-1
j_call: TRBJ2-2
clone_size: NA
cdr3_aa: CASSLPDGDTGELFF
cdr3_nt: TGCGCCAGCAGCTTGCCCGACGGGGACACCGGGGAGCTGTTTTTT

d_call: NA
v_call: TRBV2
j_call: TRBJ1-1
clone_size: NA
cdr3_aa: CASSPGTANTEAFF
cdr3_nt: TGTGCCAGCAGTCCCGGGACGGCAAACACTGAAGCTTTCTTT

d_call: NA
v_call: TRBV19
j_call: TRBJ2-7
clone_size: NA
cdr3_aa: CASSKWGSSYEQYF
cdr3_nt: TGTGCCAGTAGTAAATGGGGGAGCTCCTACGAGCAGTACTTC

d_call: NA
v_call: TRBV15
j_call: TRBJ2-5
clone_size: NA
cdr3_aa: CATSREGSQETQYF
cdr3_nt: TGTGCCACCAGCAGAGAGGGAAGCCAAGAGACCCAGTACTTC

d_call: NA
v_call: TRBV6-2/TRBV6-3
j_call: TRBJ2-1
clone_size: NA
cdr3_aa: CASSFRGREGNEQFF
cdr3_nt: TGTGCCAGCAGTTTTCGGGGGCGTGAGGGCAATGAGCAGTTCTTC

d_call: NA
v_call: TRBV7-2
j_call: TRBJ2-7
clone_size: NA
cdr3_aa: CASSFGTGVSYEQYF
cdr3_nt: TGTGCCAGCAGCTTCGGTACGGGAGTCTCCTACGAGCAGTACTTC